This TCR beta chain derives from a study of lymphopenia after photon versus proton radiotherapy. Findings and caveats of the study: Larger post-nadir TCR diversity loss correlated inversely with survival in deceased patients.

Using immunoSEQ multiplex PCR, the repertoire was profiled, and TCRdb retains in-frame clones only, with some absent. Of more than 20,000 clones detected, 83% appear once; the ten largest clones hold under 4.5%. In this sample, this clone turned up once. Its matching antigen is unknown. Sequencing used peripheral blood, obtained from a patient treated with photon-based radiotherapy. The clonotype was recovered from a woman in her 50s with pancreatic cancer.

CDR3 sequence (DNA): TGTGCCAGCAGGCCCGGGGGAACCTACGAGCAGTACTTC. As protein: CASRPGGTYEQYF. This chain uses TRBV2 with TRBJ2-7; D may be TRBD2 (6 bases). CDR3 size: 13 residues. Per germline, CDR1 SNHLY and CDR2 FYNNEI. The V and J ends lost 6 bases and 2 bases respectively, with 11 bases between them. Full variable domain (rest looked up from reference TRBV2 and TRBJ2-7): EPEVTQTPSHQVTQMGQEVILRCVPISNHLYFYWYRQILGQKVEFLVSFYNNEISEKSEIFDDQFSVERPDGSNFTLKIRSTKLEDSAMYFCASRPGGTYEQYFGPGTRLTVT.